Listed here are 20 T cell receptor beta chains from one sample, sequenced in a study of T-cell memory formation after mild COVID-19. TCRdb reanalysed the 5' RACE reads using MiXCR and keeps one entry per CDR3 protein. The data contain some 320,000 distinct CDR3 sequences, 13% to 15% of them singletons. Sequences were obtained from PBMCs or a T cell subset sorted from them (not recorded which). The receptors come from a man aged 18-30 years who had mild COVID-19 (a few samples of this study predate the infection). Cell type and time point are not known.

This clonotype was seen many times. The chain carries TRBV11-3 and TRBJ2-1, with 11 bases lining up with TRBD2. The CDR3 totals 16 residues. With 5 bases clipped from V and 6 bases from J, the junction kept 9 bases outside the gene matches. Per germline, CDR1 SGHNT and CDR2 YENEEA. CDR3: CASSPKTSGNGNEQFF. The CDR3 DNA follows: TGTGCCAGCAGCCCGAAGACTAGCGGGAATGGCAATGAGCAGTTCTTC.

This clonotype was picked up a small number of times. The chain is built from TRBV16 and TRBJ2-1; D is possibly TRBD2 (6 bases). V was clipped by 7 bases and J by 7 bases, with 14 bases between them. This CDR3 contains 13 residues. CDR1 KGHSY and CDR2 FQNENV come from the germline V gene. The CDR3 reads CASIIPGGNEQFF. CDR3 in DNA: TGTGCCAGCATCATACCTGGGGGGAATGAGCAGTTCTTC. Together with reference TRBV16 and TRBJ2-1, the CDR3 gives the full variable domain: GEEVAQTPKHLVRGEGQKAKLYCAPIKGHSYVFWYQQVLKNEFKFLISFQNENVFDETGMPKERFSAKCLPNSPCSLEIQATKLEDSAVYFCASIIPGGNEQFFGPGTRLTVL.

This clonotype has just a few counts. The genes are TRBV12-3 or TRBV12-4 and TRBJ1-3; D is perhaps TRBD1 (6 bases). The CDR3 is 15 amino acids. Trimming pared 1 base from V and 3 bases from J, leaving 10 bases between. CDR3 sequence (DNA): TGTGCCAGCAGTTTAGGCAGGGGATATGGAAACACCATATATTTT. It specifies CASSLGRGYGNTIYF.

The chain uses TRBV6-2 or TRBV6-3 and TRBJ1-5; TRBD1 matches at 8 bases. With V trimmed by 4 bases and J by 7 bases, 3 bases remained unmatched. The CDR3 has 13 amino acids. Germline-derived CDR1 and CDR2 are MNHEY and SVGEGT. This CDR3 reads CASSFRGRQPQHF. The CDR3 nucleotides are TGTGCCAGCAGTTTCAGGGGGCGGCAGCCCCAGCATTTT.

The CDR3 region is CASSLAPGLAGGGTDTQYF. The CDR3 DNA reads TGTGCCAGCAGTTTAGCCCCGGGACTAGCGGGGGGGGGCACAGATACGCAGTATTTT. V usage is TRBV12-3 or TRBV12-4 and J usage is TRBJ2-3; TRBD2 matches at 16 bases. The CDR3 covers 19 residues. V shed 0 bases and J 1 base; nucleotides not matched to a gene: 4.

This clonotype was seen a few times. The chain joins TRBV7-6 to TRBJ2-5, with D hard to call. V dropped 1 base and J dropped 5 bases, with 11 bases sitting between them. The CDR3 covers 14 residues. Per the germline V gene, CDR1 is SGHVS and CDR2 is FNYEAQ. The CDR3: CASSLVGAMETQYF. In nucleotides, the CDR3 is TGTGCCAGCAGCTTAGTCGGCGCCATGGAGACCCAGTACTTC. The full variable domain, its missing parts supplied by reference TRBV7-6 and TRBJ2-5, is GAGVSQSPRYKVTKRGQDVALRCDPISGHVSLYWYRQALGQGPEFLTYFNYEAQQDKSGLPNDRFSAERPEGSISTLTIQRTEQRDSAMYRCASSLVGAMETQYFGPGTRLLVL.

This clonotype was counted a few times. The rearrangement links TRBV6-5 to TRBJ2-5, with D perhaps matching TRBD1 (6 bases). The CDR3 length is 15 residues. Germline-derived CDR1 and CDR2 are MNHEY and SVGAGI. V was shortened by 0 bases and J by 4 bases, with 12 bases between the two germline ends. CDR3 DNA sequence: TGTGCCAGCAGTTACTCGAGGGGGTACAGAGAGACCCAGTACTTC. Translating gives CASSYSRGYRETQYF.

The chain carries TRBV4-1 and TRBJ2-7, with 7 bases aligning to TRBD1. Germline trimming cut 5 bases from V and 0 bases from J; bases unmatched to any gene: 7. The length of the CDR3 is 15 residues. The germline V gene has CDR1 MGHRA and CDR2 YSYEKL. The CDR3 sequence: CASSYDRAISYEQYF. The CDR3 nucleotides read TGCGCCAGCAGCTACGACAGGGCGATCTCCTACGAGCAGTACTTC.

This clonotype occurred a few times. J is TRBJ2-1 and V is TRBV20-1; 8 bases fit TRBD2. The germline CDR1 and CDR2 sequences are DFQATT and SNEGSKA (reference sequence). The CDR3 loop spans 15 amino acids. J was trimmed by 5 bases and V by 0 bases; bases with no gene match: 6. The CDR3 region has the DNA TGCAGTGCTAGAGATTGGAGCGGGGGCGACAATGAGCAGTTCTTC. Translation: CSARDWSGGDNEQFF.

This clonotype was observed a few times. The chain links TRBV3-1 to TRBJ2-1, with 8 bases matching TRBD2. From germline, CDR1 is LGHDT and CDR2 YNNKEL (reference sequence). With 4 bases clipped from V and 8 bases from J, the junction kept 13 bases outside the gene matches. The CDR3 is made up of 16 amino acids. The CDR3 reads CASSPRSGGGSDEQFF. The CDR3 DNA sequence: TGTGCCAGCAGCCCGAGGTCGGGGGGGGGCTCGGATGAGCAGTTCTTC.

The rearrangement uses TRBV7-9 and TRBJ1-1; D is uncertain. Germline-derived CDR1 and CDR2 are SEHNR and FQNEAQ (reference sequence). The CDR3 length is 12 residues. V lost 2 bases and J lost 2, with 3 bases in between. CDR3 nucleotides: TGTGCCAGCAGCTTAATTAACACTGAAGCTTTCTTT. Its protein product is CASSLINTEAFF.

Written as DNA, the CDR3 is TGCGCCAGCGCGCCGACTAGCGGGGAGGAAGCTTTCTTT. It specifies CASAPTSGEEAFF. The chain joins TRBV4-1 to TRBJ1-1; no firm D call. Germline CDR1 is MGHRA and CDR2 is YSYEKL. This CDR3 spans 13 amino acids. Between the trimmed V and J ends, which lost 8 bases and 8 bases, there was a span of 18 bases.

This clonotype was counted a few times. The V gene is TRBV5-1, the J gene TRBJ2-2, with 9 nucleotides matching TRBD2. The CDR3 covers 14 residues. Germline V gene data show CDR1 as SGHRS and CDR2 as YFSETQ. V was pared by 4 bases and J by 16 bases, with 14 bases of the junction left unmatched. CDR3 in DNA: TGCGCCAGCAGCCCCGAAGGGCGGGGGGGCTTGCCGTTTTTT. Protein product: CASSPEGRGGLPFF.

This clonotype was detected ten times or more. The V gene is TRBV5-1, the J gene TRBJ2-1; a possible D gene is TRBD2 (6 bases). The CDR3 has 15 residues. V was cut by 0 bases and J by 4 bases, with 11 bases left in between. Germline CDR1 and CDR2: SGHRS and YFSETQ. CDR3: CASSLGGVRYNEQFF. CDR3 DNA sequence: TGCGCCAGCAGCTTGGGCGGGGTGAGGTACAATGAGCAGTTCTTC. Variable domain in full (rest from reference TRBV5-1 and TRBJ2-1): KAGVTQTPRYLIKTRGQQVTLSCSPISGHRSVSWYQQTPGQGLQFLFEYFSETQRNKGNFPGRFSGRQFSNSRSEMNVSTLELGDSALYLCASSLGGVRYNEQFFGPGTRLTVL.

The gene calls are TRBV3-1 and TRBJ2-7, with a tentative D call TRBD1 (5 bases). The CDR3 is made up of 14 amino acids. Trimming left V 1 base short and J 4 bases short, with 11 bases between. Per the germline V gene, CDR1 is LGHDT and CDR2 is YNNKEL (reference sequence). The CDR3, as DNA: TGTGCCAGCAGCCAAGGAAACAGGTTTTACGAGCAGTACTTC. Residues: CASSQGNRFYEQYF.

This clonotype has only a few counts. The gene calls are TRBV4-2 and TRBJ1-3, with 7 bases matching TRBD1. The CDR3 contains 17 residues. The germline V gene encodes CDR1 LGHNA and CDR2 YNFKEQ. With V trimmed by 3 bases and J by 0 bases, 8 bases remained unmatched. CDR3 loop: CASSQDPGQSSGNTIYF. Here the CDR3 DNA reads TGTGCCAGCAGCCAGGATCCGGGACAGAGCTCTGGAAACACCATATATTTT.

The V and J genes are TRBV7-2 and TRBJ2-5, with D tentatively TRBD2 (6 bases). Per the germline V gene, CDR1 is SGHTA and CDR2 is FQGNSA. This CDR3 region has 16 residues. Trimming pared 5 bases from V and 1 base from J, leaving 17 bases between. The CDR3 region has the DNA TGTGCCAGCAGCACCGCGGGACGGAGGGGCCAAGAGACCCAGTACTTC. As protein: CASSTAGRRGQETQYF. The full variable domain, with the rest looked up from reference TRBV7-2 and TRBJ2-5, is GAGVSQSPSNKVTEKGKDVELRCDPISGHTALYWYRQSLGQGLEFLIYFQGNSAPDKSGLPSDRFSAERTGGSVSTLTIQRTQQEDSAVYLCASSTAGRRGQETQYFGPGTRLLVL.

The table lists this clonotype with a few counts. J is TRBJ2-1 and V is TRBV6-5, with 7 bases identical to TRBD1. V dropped 6 bases and J dropped 4; count of bases not matched to a gene: 9. CDR1 is MNHEY and CDR2 is SVGAGI in the germline V gene. The CDR3 extends over 15 amino acids. This CDR3 is CASSLEGGAYNEQFF. Here the CDR3 DNA reads TGTGCCAGCAGCCTCGAAGGGGGCGCGTACAATGAGCAGTTCTTC.

There are a few counts of this clonotype. V usage is TRBV4-2 and J usage is TRBJ1-2, with D possibly TRBD1 on 6 matching bases. The CDR3 is made up of 15 amino acids. V was shortened by 0 bases and J by 7 bases, with 15 bases between the two germline ends. Germline CDR1 LGHNA, CDR2 YNFKEQ. In DNA, the CDR3 is TGTGCCAGCAGCCAAGATTGGTCGGGGGCAGTTGGCTACACCTTC. It yields the protein CASSQDWSGAVGYTF.

This clonotype has only a few counts. This chain links TRBV6-5 with TRBJ1-5; tentatively, D is TRBD1 (5 bases). V lost 6 bases to trimming and J lost 2 bases, with 11 bases between them. There are 14 residues in the CDR3. The germline V gene encodes CDR1 MNHEY and CDR2 SVGAGI. CDR3 sequence (DNA): TGTGCCAGCAGGGGGTGGGGGGGCAATCAGCCCCAGCATTTT. Translating gives CASRGWGGNQPQHF.